Here is one TCR beta chain with its context. This table comes from immunoSEQ multiplex PCR, and its TCRdb copy is limited to in-frame clones, with some not included. Here the sample spans 95,000 to 100,000 clones, around 82% being singletons. This sample was included in a study of control samples from healthy donors and cancer patients. Germline V gene sequence: CDR1 LGHDT, CDR2 YNNKEL (reference sequence). The germline V and J ends were trimmed by 3 bases and 0 bases, with 13 bases remaining between them. This CDR3 spans 16 amino acids. This TCR came from a man aged 60 to 75 in good health. The sequenced sample consisted of blood. The J gene is TRBJ2-3, the V gene TRBV3-1 (or the pseudogene TRBV3-2); D call uncertain. The DNA of the CDR3 is TGTGCCAGCAGCCACTTTACTTTCTCTAGCACAGATACGCAGTATTTT. Encoded protein: CASSHFTFSSTDTQYF.